This TCR beta chain originates from a study of shared clonotypes between healthy human individuals. Notes on the study in general: Represented genetic and exposure-history diversity was restricted by having few donors.

Generated by immunoSEQ multiplex PCR, the TCRdb table keeps only in-frame clones and is missing some. The sample includes some 530,000 clones, 65% to 85% of them seen just once. With respect to this clone: As yet, its antigen is unknown.

After removal of 1 base from V and 6 bases from J, the junction contained 9 bases not matched to a gene. This CDR3 contains 17 residues. Germline lookup yields CDR1 MDHEN and CDR2 SYDVKM. The receptor was derived from a woman between 40 and 55 years old in good health. Some clones in this sample may be carry-over from other donors' samples. Input material: PBMCs. The rearrangement links TRBV28 to TRBJ2-1; 10 bases map to TRBD1. The chain's CDR3 is CASSLFEGQGPFNEQFF. The CDR3 DNA sequence: TGTGCCAGCAGTTTATTCGAGGGACAGGGGCCCTTCAATGAGCAGTTCTTC.